This T cell receptor beta chain emerged from a study of tumor-infiltrating lymphocytes in primary liver carcinoma. Overall study: The patients included men and women who were aged 30 to 69 years.

Germline lookup yields CDR1 LGHNA and CDR2 YNFKEQ. V was trimmed by 3 bases and J by 1 base, leaving 6 bases between them. The CDR3 runs to 13 residues. Regarding the study as a whole: Blood fell significantly below tumors in its top-250-clone fraction (p = 0.039).

Reverse transcription of roughly 480 ng total RNA with a constant-region primer produced TCR beta cDNA. Three rounds of nested multiplex PCR with slightly modified ARM-PCR produced TCR beta libraries. A C-beta reverse primer was combined with TRBV1-TRBV30 forward primers in the first two PCR rounds, and each round had 10 cycles. TCRdb used MiXCR to reprocess the multiplex PCR reads, holding one entry per CDR3 protein. The table has approximately 300,000 distinct CDR3 sequences, more than 55% seen once. This clonotype was counted at least ten times. The antigen is not known. In addition to blood RNA drawn from unsorted whole blood, germline DNA was extracted. Before the surgical procedure, approximately 4 milliliters of peripheral blood were collected.

The sequenced sample was peripheral blood. The TCR sequence derives from a man in his forties or fifties with primary liver carcinoma and hepatitis B virus infection. The chain recombines TRBV4-2 with TRBJ2-5; D is uncertain. CDR3 in amino acids: CASSQTPQETQYF. Here the CDR3 DNA reads TGTGCCAGCAGCCAGACCCCCCAAGAGACCCAGTACTTC.